Listed below are T cell receptor beta chains from one sample, sequenced in a study of blood T cell repertoires in COVID-19. Sequenced by immunoSEQ multiplex PCR; TCRdb stores in-frame clones only, minus some. The data contain 180,000 or so clones, about 82% of them singletons. The sequenced sample was PBMCs or T cells enriched from blood (not recorded which). The receptors derive from a man aged 40-49 years with acute COVID-19. Each CDR3 is given with its conserved first and last residue. The D gene is left open where the match is weak. A row's size may be missing; if present it is once, few, many or a size class.

V	D	J	size	CDR3	DNA
TRBV11-2	TRBD2	TRBJ2-1	-	CASRPIAGVKNEQFF	TGTGCCAGCAGGCCCATAGCGGGAGTTAAGAATGAGCAGTTCTTC
TRBV28	TRBD1	TRBJ1-2	-	CASSLTGDYYGYTF	TGTGCCAGCAGCCTTACAGGGGACTACTATGGCTACACCTTC
TRBV5-5	-	TRBJ1-5	-	CASSIGRRGPQHF	TGTGCCAGCAGCATTGGACGGCGGGGCCCCCAGCATTTT
TRBV4-1	-	TRBJ2-1	-	CASSPVLSENDNEQFF	TGCGCCAGCAGCCCAGTACTAAGCGAGAACGACAATGAGCAGTTCTTC
TRBV5-1	-	TRBJ2-7	-	CASSLARQGYEQYF	TGCGCCAGCAGCTTGGCCCGGCAGGGTTACGAGCAGTACTTC
TRBV24-1	-	TRBJ1-2	-	CATSDGLAGGPEGYTF	TGTGCCACCAGTGACGGATTGGCGGGGGGTCCGGAGGGCTACACCTTC
TRBV19	-	TRBJ1-4	-	CASIRTTGATNEKLFF	TGTGCCAGTATTAGGACAACAGGTGCAACTAATGAAAAACTGTTTTTT
TRBV5-5	-	TRBJ1-3	-	CASSLTPDISSGNTIYF	TGTGCCAGCAGCTTGACTCCGGACATTAGCTCTGGAAACACCATATATTTT
TRBV11-2	-	TRBJ1-4	once	CASSLGVTSQEKLFF	TGTGCCAGCAGCTTAGGTGTAACATCCCAAGAAAAACTGTTTTTT
TRBV30	-	TRBJ2-7	-	CALTVGGYEQYF	TGTGCCTTGACGGTGGGGGGCTACGAGCAGTACTTC